These T cell receptor beta chains were read from a single sample in a study of T cell repertoires in cytomegalovirus infection. TCRdb redid the calling of the reads with MiXCR, one entry per CDR3 protein. Of more than 400,000 distinct CDR3 sequences in the sample, about a quarter are singletons; the top ten hold roughly an eighth. Sequencing used PBMCs. Receptors originate from a human donor in good health (CMV status not recorded). Some clones in this sample may be carry-over from other donors' samples. Each CDR3 is given with its conserved first and last residue. D genes are given only for firm matches. The size entry is marked missing in some rows and otherwise reads once, few, many or a size class.

DNA | CDR3 | D | J | size | V
TGTGCCAGTAGTATAGTGGGGGTGAGCACTGAAGCTTTCTTT | CASSIVGVSTEAFF | NA | TRBJ1-1 | NA | TRBV19
TGTGCCAGCAGCTTAATGATCGGGGCTGGCACAGATACGCAGTATTTT | CASSLMIGAGTDTQYF | NA | TRBJ2-3 | few | TRBV7-2
TGCAGTGCTAGACCGATGACTAGGTCAAATGAGCAGTTCTTC | CSARPMTRSNEQFF | NA | TRBJ2-1 | NA | TRBV20-1
TGCGCCAGCAGAAGGGACGGAATGCCCTTGGGACTAGCGGGAGGCACAGATACGCAGTATTTT | CASRRDGMPLGLAGGTDTQYF | TRBD2 | TRBJ2-3 | NA | TRBV5-1
TGTGCCAGCAGTCCTTCGGGACTACTCTCCTACGAGCAGTACTTC | CASSPSGLLSYEQYF | TRBD2 | TRBJ2-7 | NA | TRBV28
TGTGCCAGTAGTATAGGGACTTCCAACTTTGTGACTGAAGCTTTCTTT | CASSIGTSNFVTEAFF | NA | TRBJ1-1 | few | TRBV19
TGTGCCAGCAGCCAAGCAAGGACAGGGAAAGAGGACGAGCAGTACTTC | CASSQARTGKEDEQYF | TRBD1 | TRBJ2-7 | NA | TRBV4-2
TGTGCCAGCAGCTTAGCGCGGGCTAGCGGGGGTAAAGAGACCCAGTACTTC | CASSLARASGGKETQYF | TRBD2 | TRBJ2-5 | many | TRBV7-2
TGTGCCAGCAGCTTACGTTCCAGGGGGAGCAATCAGCCCCAGCATTTT | CASSLRSRGSNQPQHF | TRBD1 | TRBJ1-5 | many | TRBV7-8
TGCAGTGCTAGAGAGGCGGACCGGGTGAACACTGAAGCTTTCTTT | CSAREADRVNTEAFF | NA | TRBJ1-1 | NA | TRBV20-1
TGTGCCAGTAGCACCGGGACATCGAACTCTGGGGCCAACGTCCTGACTTTC | CASSTGTSNSGANVLTF | NA | TRBJ2-6 | NA | TRBV19
TGTGCCAGCAGCTCGGGGGACAGAAAATATGGCTACACCTTC | CASSSGDRKYGYTF | TRBD1 | TRBJ1-2 | few | TRBV7-9
TGTGCCAGCAGTCCTGAATTCTCTGAAGCTTTCTTT | CASSPEFSEAFF | NA | TRBJ1-1 | few | TRBV28
TGTGCCAGCAGCTTACGCGGGGGCAAGGGCAATCAGCCCCAGCATTTT | CASSLRGGKGNQPQHF | NA | TRBJ1-5 | many | TRBV7-8
TGTGCCAGCAGGCCCCGACTAGCGGAAAGCTCCTACAATGAGCAGTTCTTC | CASRPRLAESSYNEQFF | TRBD2 | TRBJ2-1 | NA | TRBV6-2/TRBV6-3
TGTGCCAGCAGCTTAGGAGGCGCAATCCAGACCCAGTACTTC | CASSLGGAIQTQYF | NA | TRBJ2-5 | many | TRBV7-2
TGTGCCAGCAGCTTAGAGTCAGGGGCGCAGGGTCAGCCCCAGCATTTT | CASSLESGAQGQPQHF | NA | TRBJ1-5 | many | TRBV7-8
TGTGCCAGCGCCATGGCGGGAGGGCGGACAGATACGCAGTATTTT | CASAMAGGRTDTQYF | TRBD2 | TRBJ2-3 | NA | TRBV27
TGCAGTGCAGTAACAGGAGCTGGAAACACCATATATTTT | CSAVTGAGNTIYF | NA | TRBJ1-3 | few | TRBV20-1
TGTGCCAGCAGCTTTACCTACGAGCAGTACTTC | CASSFTYEQYF | NA | TRBJ2-7 | NA | TRBV7-2
TGTGCCAGCAGCGATGGGAGGGGAACTGAAGCTTTCTTT | CASSDGRGTEAFF | NA | TRBJ1-1 | few | TRBV6-5
TGTGCCAGCAGCCCAGGGGGAGCTCCCTATGGCTACACCTTC | CASSPGGAPYGYTF | TRBD1 | TRBJ1-2 | few | TRBV7-9
TGTGCCAGCAGTTCGGACAGGGGCGGGGAGCTGTTTTTT | CASSSDRGGELFF | TRBD1 | TRBJ2-2 | NA | TRBV12-3/TRBV12-4
TGTGCCAGTAGTATGAGCTCTGGGGCCAACGTCCTGACTTTC | CASSMSSGANVLTF | NA | TRBJ2-6 | few | TRBV19
TGTGCCATCAGTGAGCCTAACACAGATACGCAGTATTTT | CAISEPNTDTQYF | NA | TRBJ2-3 | few | TRBV10-3
TGTGCCAGCAGCTCCCCCTCGGGGGGATACGAGCAGTACTTC | CASSSPSGGYEQYF | TRBD2 | TRBJ2-7 | NA | TRBV7-6
TGTGCCAGCAGCTTAAGCTCGGGTGAGCAGTTCTTC | CASSLSSGEQFF | NA | TRBJ2-1 | many | TRBV7-9
TGTGCCAGCAGCTTTTTTGGACATTACAATGAGCAGTTCTTC | CASSFFGHYNEQFF | NA | TRBJ2-1 | many | TRBV7-2
TGTGCCAGCAGCCCCACGAGGGACACTGAAGCTTTCTTT | CASSPTRDTEAFF | NA | TRBJ1-1 | many | TRBV7-2
TGTGCCACCAGTGACCATAGGGACTATGGCTACACCTTC | CATSDHRDYGYTF | NA | TRBJ1-2 | NA | TRBV24-1
TGTGCCAGCAGCTTAGCCCTAGCGGCTACCTACAATGAGCAGTTCTTC | CASSLALAATYNEQFF | TRBD2 | TRBJ2-1 | many | TRBV7-6
TGTGCCAGCAGGGGTGGGACATTAAATGGCTACACCTTC | CASRGGTLNGYTF | NA | TRBJ1-2 | NA | TRBV27
TGTGCCAGCAGCTTAGTCCGGGACAACTCCTACGAGCAGTACTTC | CASSLVRDNSYEQYF | NA | TRBJ2-7 | many | TRBV7-2
TGTGCCAGCAGCTTAGCGGCGACGGATGTATTCCAGCCCCAGCATTTT | CASSLAATDVFQPQHF | NA | TRBJ1-5 | many | TRBV7-2
TGTGCCAGCAGTACTAGCGGGAGTGGGCCCGGGGAGCTGTTTTTT | CASSTSGSGPGELFF | TRBD2 | TRBJ2-2 | many | TRBV7-8
TGTGCCACCGAGACAGAACCCTACGAGCAGTACTTC | CATETEPYEQYF | NA | TRBJ2-7 | few | TRBV10-3
TGTGCCAGCAGAGTGGGACCGACAGGGTCAACAGCCAAAAACATTCAGTACTTC | CASRVGPTGSTAKNIQYF | TRBD1 | TRBJ2-4 | NA | TRBV28
TGTGCCAGCACCTTCCGGGGGTGGATAAACACTGAAGCTTTCTTT | CASTFRGWINTEAFF | NA | TRBJ1-1 | NA | TRBV6-2/TRBV6-3
TGTGCCAGCAGCTTACACCGGGGTTTCTATAATTCACCCCTCCACTTT | CASSLHRGFYNSPLHF | NA | TRBJ1-6 | few | TRBV7-2
TGTGCCAGCAGCACATCACGCAGGGGCAATCAGCCCCAGCATTTT | CASSTSRRGNQPQHF | NA | TRBJ1-5 | NA | TRBV7-2
TGTGCCAGCAGTTCCCGAGGCACCTTTATCGAGCAGTACTTC | CASSSRGTFIEQYF | NA | TRBJ2-7 | few | TRBV6-6
TGTGCCAGCAGCTTAGTGAAGGGACTAGCGGGAGGTACGCAGTATTTT | CASSLVKGLAGGTQYF | TRBD2 | TRBJ2-3 | NA | TRBV11-2
TGTGCCAGCAGCCCACATCCGCCCGGGACTAGCGGGAGCCAGGGGCAGTTCTTC | CASSPHPPGTSGSQGQFF | TRBD2 | TRBJ2-1 | NA | TRBV6-2/TRBV6-3
TGTGCCAGCAGCCCACCCCGGGAAATCTATGGCTACACCTTC | CASSPPREIYGYTF | NA | TRBJ1-2 | many | TRBV7-2
TGTGCCAGCAGCTTAGGGGCTAGTAGTTATAGCAATCAGCCCCAGCATTTT | CASSLGASSYSNQPQHF | NA | TRBJ1-5 | few | TRBV7-6
TGTGCCAGCAGCTTGGGGGGATGGGGGGCAGGCTATGGCTACACCTTC | CASSLGGWGAGYGYTF | NA | TRBJ1-2 | few | TRBV11-2
TGTGCCAGCAGGGGGGACAGGGGCCACGAGCAGTACTTC | CASRGDRGHEQYF | TRBD1 | TRBJ2-7 | few | TRBV6-1
TGCGCCAGCAGCCAATTAGTTGGCAGGGGCGACGAAGCTTTCTTT | CASSQLVGRGDEAFF | NA | TRBJ1-1 | NA | TRBV4-3
TGTGCCAGCAGACGGGCCGCCCGGGTGAGAGAGCGCGAGCAGTACTTC | CASRRAARVREREQYF | NA | TRBJ2-7 | NA | TRBV6-2/TRBV6-3
TGTGCCAGCAGTGCCACCGCCAGTGCAACTAATGAAAAACTGTTTTTT | CASSATASATNEKLFF | NA | TRBJ1-4 | few | TRBV12-3/TRBV12-4
TGCGCCAGCAGCCCCCTTGGTAGCGGGAGGGAAGAGACCCAGTACTTC | CASSPLGSGREETQYF | TRBD2 | TRBJ2-5 | NA | TRBV4-1